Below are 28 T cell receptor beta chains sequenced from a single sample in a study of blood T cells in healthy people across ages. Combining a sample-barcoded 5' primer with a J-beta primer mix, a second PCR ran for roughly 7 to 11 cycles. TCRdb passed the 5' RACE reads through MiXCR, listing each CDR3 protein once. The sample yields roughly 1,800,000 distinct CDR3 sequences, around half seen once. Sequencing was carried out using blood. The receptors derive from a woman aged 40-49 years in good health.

CDR3 sequence: CASSGLSQETQYF. In DNA, the CDR3 is TGTGCCAGCAGCGGACTGAGTCAAGAGACCCAGTACTTC. This chain uses TRBV12-3 or TRBV12-4 with TRBJ2-5, with a tentative D call TRBD2 (5 bases). There are 13 residues in the CDR3. Trimming left V 6 bases short and J 2 bases short, with 10 bases between.

The CDR3 loop reads CSALSTRTSGPYNEQFF. As DNA, the CDR3 is TGCAGTGCTCTCTCCACCCGGACTAGCGGGCCATACAATGAGCAGTTCTTC. V is TRBV20-1 and J is TRBJ2-1, with TRBD2 matching 11 bases. CDR1 is DFQATT, CDR2 SNEGSKA, per germline (reference sequence). The junction had 13 bases not matched to a gene; V was cut back by 5 bases and J by 4 bases. The CDR3 length is 17 residues.

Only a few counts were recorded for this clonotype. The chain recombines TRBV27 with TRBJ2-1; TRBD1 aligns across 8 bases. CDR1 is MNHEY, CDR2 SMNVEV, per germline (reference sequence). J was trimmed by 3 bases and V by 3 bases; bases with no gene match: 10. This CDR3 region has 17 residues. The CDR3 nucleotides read TGTGCCAGCAGTTTCACCATGGGACAGGAATTCTACAATGAGCAGTTCTTC. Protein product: CASSFTMGQEFYNEQFF.

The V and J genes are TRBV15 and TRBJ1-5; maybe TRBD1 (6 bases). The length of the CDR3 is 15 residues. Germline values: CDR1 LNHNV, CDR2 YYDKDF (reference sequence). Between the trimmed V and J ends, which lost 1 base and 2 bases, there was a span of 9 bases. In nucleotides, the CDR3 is TGTGCCACCAGCAGAGTGGACAGCGGCAATCAGCCCCAGCATTTT. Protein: CATSRVDSGNQPQHF. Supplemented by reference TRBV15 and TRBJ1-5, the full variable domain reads DAMVIQNPRYQVTQFGKPVTLSCSQTLNHNVMYWYQQKSSQAPKLLFHYYDKDFNNEADTPDNFQSRRPNTSFCFLDIRSPGLGDTAMYLCATSRVDSGNQPQHFGDGTRLSIL.

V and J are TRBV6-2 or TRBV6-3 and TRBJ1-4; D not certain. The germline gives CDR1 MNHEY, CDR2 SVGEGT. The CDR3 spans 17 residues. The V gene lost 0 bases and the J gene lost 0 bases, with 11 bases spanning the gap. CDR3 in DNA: TGTGCCAGCAGTTACTCGTTTGTCGGGTCAACTAATGAAAAACTGTTTTTT. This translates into CASSYSFVGSTNEKLFF.

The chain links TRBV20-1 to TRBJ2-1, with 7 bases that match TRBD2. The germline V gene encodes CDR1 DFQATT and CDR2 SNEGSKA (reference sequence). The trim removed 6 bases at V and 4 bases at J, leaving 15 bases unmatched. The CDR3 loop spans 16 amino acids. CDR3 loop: CSASRLVGGYYNEQFF. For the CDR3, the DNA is TGCAGTGCCAGCCGACTAGTGGGGGGGTATTACAATGAGCAGTTCTTC.

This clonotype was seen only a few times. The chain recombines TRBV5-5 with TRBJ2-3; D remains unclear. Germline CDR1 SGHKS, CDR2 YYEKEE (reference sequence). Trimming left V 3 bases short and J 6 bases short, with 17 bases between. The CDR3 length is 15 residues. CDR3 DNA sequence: TGTGCCAGCAGCTCAAAGATCTTGGGATTGGATACGCAGTATTTT. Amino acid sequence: CASSSKILGLDTQYF.

The DNA for the CDR3 is TGTGCCAGCAGCGGTCTGACTGACCCAAGAGGGAATGAGCAGTTCTTC. It codes for CASSGLTDPRGNEQFF. The chain combines TRBV6-5 with TRBJ2-1; TRBD2 might be the D (5 bases). CDR1 MNHEY and CDR2 SVGAGI come from the germline V gene. This CDR3 has 16 amino acids. V dropped 6 bases and J dropped 7 bases, with 22 bases sitting between them.

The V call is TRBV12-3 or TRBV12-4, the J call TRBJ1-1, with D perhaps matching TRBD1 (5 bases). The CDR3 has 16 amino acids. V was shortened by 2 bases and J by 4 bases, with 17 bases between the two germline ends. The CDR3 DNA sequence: TGTGCCAGCAGTTTAATCGAGAGTGGGGGTACCACTGAAGCTTTCTTT. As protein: CASSLIESGGTTEAFF.

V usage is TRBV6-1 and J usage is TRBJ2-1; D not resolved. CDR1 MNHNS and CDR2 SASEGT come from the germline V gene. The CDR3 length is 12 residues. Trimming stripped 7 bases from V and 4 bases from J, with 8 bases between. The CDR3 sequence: CASTNQYNEQFF. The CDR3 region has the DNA TGTGCCAGCACCAACCAGTACAATGAGCAGTTCTTC.

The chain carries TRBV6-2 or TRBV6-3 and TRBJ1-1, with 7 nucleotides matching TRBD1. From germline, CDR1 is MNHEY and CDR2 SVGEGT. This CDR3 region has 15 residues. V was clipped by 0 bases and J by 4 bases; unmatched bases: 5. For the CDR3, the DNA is TGTGCCAGCAGTTACTCGAGCTCAGGGGGCACTGAAGCTTTCTTT. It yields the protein CASSYSSSGGTEAFF.

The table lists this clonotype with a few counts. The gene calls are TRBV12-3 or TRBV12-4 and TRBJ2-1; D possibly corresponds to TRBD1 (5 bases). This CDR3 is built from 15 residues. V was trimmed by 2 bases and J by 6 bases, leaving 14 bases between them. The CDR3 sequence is CASSLPGYSTNEQFF. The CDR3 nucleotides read TGTGCCAGCAGTTTACCAGGGTATTCTACCAATGAGCAGTTCTTC.

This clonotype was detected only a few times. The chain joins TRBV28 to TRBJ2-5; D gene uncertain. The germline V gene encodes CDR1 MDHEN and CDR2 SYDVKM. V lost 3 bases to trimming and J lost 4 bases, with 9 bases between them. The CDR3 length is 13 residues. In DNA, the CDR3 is TGTGCCAGCAGTTTTGTGGGGTTAGAGACCCAGTACTTC. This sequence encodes CASSFVGLETQYF.

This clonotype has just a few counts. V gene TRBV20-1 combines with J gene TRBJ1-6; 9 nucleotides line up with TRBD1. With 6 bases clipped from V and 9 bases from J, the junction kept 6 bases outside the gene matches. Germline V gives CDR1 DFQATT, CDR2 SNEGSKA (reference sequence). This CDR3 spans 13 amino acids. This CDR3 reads CSAPGQGFSPLHF. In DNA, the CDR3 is TGCAGTGCCCCGGGACAGGGTTTTTCACCCCTCCACTTT.

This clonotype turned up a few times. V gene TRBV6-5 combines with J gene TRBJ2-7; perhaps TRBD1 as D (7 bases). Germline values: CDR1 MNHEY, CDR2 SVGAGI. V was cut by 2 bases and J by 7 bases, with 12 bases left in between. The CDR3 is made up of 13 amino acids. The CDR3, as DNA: TGTGCCAGCAGTTACGAGGGGGCGGGAGAGCAGTACTTC. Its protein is CASSYEGAGEQYF.

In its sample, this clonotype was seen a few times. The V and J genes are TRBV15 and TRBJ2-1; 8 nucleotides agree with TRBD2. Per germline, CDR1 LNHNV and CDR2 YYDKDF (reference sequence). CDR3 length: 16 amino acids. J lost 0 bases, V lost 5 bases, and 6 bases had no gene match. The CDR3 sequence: CATSRGGHSSYNEQFF. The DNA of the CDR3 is TGTGCCACCAGCCGCGGGGGGCATAGCTCCTACAATGAGCAGTTCTTC.

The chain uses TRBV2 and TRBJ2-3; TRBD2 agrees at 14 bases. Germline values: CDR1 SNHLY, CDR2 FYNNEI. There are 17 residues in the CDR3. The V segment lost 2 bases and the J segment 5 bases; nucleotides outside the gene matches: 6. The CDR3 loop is CASSEMGLAGEKDTQYF. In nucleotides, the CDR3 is TGTGCCAGCAGTGAAATGGGACTAGCGGGGGAGAAAGATACGCAGTATTTT.

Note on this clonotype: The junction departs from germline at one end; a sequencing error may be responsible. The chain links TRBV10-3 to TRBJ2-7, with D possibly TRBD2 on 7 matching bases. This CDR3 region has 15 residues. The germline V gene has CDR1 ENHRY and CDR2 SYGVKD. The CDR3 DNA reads TGTGTCATCAGGCCGTTGGGGGGGGGCATGTACGAGCAGTACTTC. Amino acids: CVIRPLGGGMYEQYF.

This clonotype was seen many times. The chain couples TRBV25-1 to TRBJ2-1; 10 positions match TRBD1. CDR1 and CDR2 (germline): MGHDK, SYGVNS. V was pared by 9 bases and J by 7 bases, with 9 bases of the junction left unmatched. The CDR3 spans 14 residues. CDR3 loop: CASSLGQGLNEQFF. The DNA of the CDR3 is TGTGCCAGTTCACTGGGACAGGGGTTGAATGAGCAGTTCTTC.

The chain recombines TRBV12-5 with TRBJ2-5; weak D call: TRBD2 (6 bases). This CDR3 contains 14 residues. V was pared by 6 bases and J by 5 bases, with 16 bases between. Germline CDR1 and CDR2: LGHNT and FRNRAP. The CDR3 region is CASGPGLPGETQYF. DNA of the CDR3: TGTGCTAGTGGACCGGGACTCCCAGGGGAGACCCAGTACTTC. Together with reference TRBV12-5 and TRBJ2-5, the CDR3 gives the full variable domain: DARVTQTPRHKVTEMGQEVTMRCQPILGHNTVFWYRQTMMQGLELLAYFRNRAPLDDSGMPKDRFSAEMPDATLATLKIQPSEPRDSAVYFCASGPGLPGETQYFGPGTRLLVL.

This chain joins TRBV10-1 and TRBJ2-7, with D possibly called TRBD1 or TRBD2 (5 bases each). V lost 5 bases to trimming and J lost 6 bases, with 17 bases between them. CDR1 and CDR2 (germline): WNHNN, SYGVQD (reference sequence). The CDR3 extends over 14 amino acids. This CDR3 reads CASSKEIQDSEQYF. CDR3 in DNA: TGCGCCAGCAGTAAAGAAATACAGGACTCCGAGCAGTACTTC.

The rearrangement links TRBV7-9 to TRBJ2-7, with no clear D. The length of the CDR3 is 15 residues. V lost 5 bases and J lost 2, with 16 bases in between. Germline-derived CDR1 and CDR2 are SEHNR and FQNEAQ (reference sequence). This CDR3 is CASSPPGRPTYEQYF. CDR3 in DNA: TGTGCCAGCAGCCCCCCGGGCAGGCCCACCTACGAGCAGTACTTC.

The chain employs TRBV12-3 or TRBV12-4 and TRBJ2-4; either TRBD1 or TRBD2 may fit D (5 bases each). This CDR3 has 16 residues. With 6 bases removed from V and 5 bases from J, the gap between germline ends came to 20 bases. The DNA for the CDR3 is TGTGCCAGCAGGCCTGCGCGGGCAGGGTCCGAAAACATTCAGTACTTC. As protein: CASRPARAGSENIQYF.

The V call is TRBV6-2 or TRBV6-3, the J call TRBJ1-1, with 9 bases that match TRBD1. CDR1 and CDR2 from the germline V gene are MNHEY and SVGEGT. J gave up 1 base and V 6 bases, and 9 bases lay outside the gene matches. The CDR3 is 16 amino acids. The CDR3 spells CASRSSRGQGNTEAFF. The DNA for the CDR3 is TGTGCCAGCAGATCCTCCCGGGGACAGGGGAACACTGAAGCTTTCTTT.

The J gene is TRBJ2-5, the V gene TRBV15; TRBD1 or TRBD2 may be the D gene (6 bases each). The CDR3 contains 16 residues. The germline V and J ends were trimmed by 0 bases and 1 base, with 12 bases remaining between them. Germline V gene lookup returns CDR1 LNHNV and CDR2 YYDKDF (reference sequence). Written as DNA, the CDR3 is TGTGCCACCAGCAGAGATCAAGGAGGGGGCCAAGAGACCCAGTACTTC. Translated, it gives CATSRDQGGGQETQYF.

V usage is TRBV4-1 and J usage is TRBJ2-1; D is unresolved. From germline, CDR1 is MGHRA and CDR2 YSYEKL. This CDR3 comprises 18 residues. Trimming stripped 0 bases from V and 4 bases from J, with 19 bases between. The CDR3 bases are TGCGCCAGCAGCCAAGAGTTAAGGGTGACCAGTATTTACAATGAGCAGTTCTTC. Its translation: CASSQELRVTSIYNEQFF.

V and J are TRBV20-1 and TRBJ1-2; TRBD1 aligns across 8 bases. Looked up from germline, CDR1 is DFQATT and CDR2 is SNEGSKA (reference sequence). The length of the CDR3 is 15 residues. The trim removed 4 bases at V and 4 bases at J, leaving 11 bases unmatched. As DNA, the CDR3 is TGCAGTGCTACCGAAACAGGGGGGGTAACCTATGGCTACACCTTC. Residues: CSATETGGVTYGYTF.

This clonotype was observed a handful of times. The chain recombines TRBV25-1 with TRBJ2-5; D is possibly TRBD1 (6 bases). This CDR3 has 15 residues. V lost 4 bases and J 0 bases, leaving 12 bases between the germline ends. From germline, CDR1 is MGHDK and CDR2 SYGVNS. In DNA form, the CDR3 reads TGTGCCAGCAGTGTCCCGGACAGATACCAAGAGACCCAGTACTTC. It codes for CASSVPDRYQETQYF.